Sequencing of this T cell receptor (beta chain) was carried out in a study of T cells in Graves' hyperthyroidism and ophthalmopathy. Template material for amplifying TCR beta CDR3 regions consisted of RNA transcripts. The HTBI primer set served for first-round RT-PCR of the TCR CDR3. MiXCR, run by TCRdb on the multiplex PCR reads, gives a single entry per CDR3 protein. The table shows around 350,000 distinct CDR3 sequences, with about 15% occurring only once. A word on this clonotype: A single base separates this from a much larger clone, so it may be a read error.

The source of this sequence is a woman aged 25 to 39 with Graves' ophthalmopathy. Sequencing was carried out using blood.

This CDR3 reads CASESRRFRDREHQGYTF. In DNA, the CDR3 is TGTGCCAGCGAAAGCAGGAGATTCCGGGACAGGGAGCACCAGGGCTACACCTTC. This sequence joins TRBV19 and TRBJ1-2; the match to TRBD1 covers 9 bases. Germline assignment: CDR1 LNHDA and CDR2 SQIVND (reference sequence). This CDR3 comprises 18 residues. Trimming removed 9 bases from V and 8 bases from J; junction bases left unmatched: 25. The whole variable domain, remainder taken from reference TRBV19 and TRBJ1-2, is DGGITQSPKYLFRKEGQNVTLSCEQNLNHDAMYWYRQDPGQGLRLIYYSQIVNDFQKGDIAEGYSVSREKKESFPLTVTSAQKNPTAFYLCASESRRFRDREHQGYTFGSGTRLTVV.